This T cell receptor (beta chain) originates from a study of shared clonotypes between healthy human individuals. In this sample, this clone turned up a few times. The antigen is unknown. Trimming shortened V by 6 bases and J by 14 bases, and 24 bases separated the two germline ends. The CDR3 extends over 14 amino acids. Germline CDR1 and CDR2: SNHLY and FYNNEI. HIV-negative, healthy adults without recent acute infections or vaccinations were the donors. Original analysis: In the immunoSEQ data, sequences were junction-only and lacked quality scores, so filtering differed. The data were produced by immunoSEQ multiplex PCR, yet TCRdb's version contains in-frame clones alone and is incomplete. D and trimming were read from the DNA, whereas the V and J calls and clone size are those reported in that table. The sample has 780,000 or so clones; approximately 77% are singletons. General observations from the study: Limited genetic and exposure-history diversity came from having few donors.

The chain combines TRBV2 with TRBJ2-3, with a possible D match to TRBD2 (5 bases). The sample consisted of memory CD4+ T cells sorted from blood. Subset denoted: CD45RA-negative fraction. The source of this sequence is a woman under 40 in good health. CDR3 residues: CASSEISLAGERYF. The CDR3 DNA is TGTGCCAGCAGCGAAATTTCTTTGGCGGGTGAAAGGTATTTT.